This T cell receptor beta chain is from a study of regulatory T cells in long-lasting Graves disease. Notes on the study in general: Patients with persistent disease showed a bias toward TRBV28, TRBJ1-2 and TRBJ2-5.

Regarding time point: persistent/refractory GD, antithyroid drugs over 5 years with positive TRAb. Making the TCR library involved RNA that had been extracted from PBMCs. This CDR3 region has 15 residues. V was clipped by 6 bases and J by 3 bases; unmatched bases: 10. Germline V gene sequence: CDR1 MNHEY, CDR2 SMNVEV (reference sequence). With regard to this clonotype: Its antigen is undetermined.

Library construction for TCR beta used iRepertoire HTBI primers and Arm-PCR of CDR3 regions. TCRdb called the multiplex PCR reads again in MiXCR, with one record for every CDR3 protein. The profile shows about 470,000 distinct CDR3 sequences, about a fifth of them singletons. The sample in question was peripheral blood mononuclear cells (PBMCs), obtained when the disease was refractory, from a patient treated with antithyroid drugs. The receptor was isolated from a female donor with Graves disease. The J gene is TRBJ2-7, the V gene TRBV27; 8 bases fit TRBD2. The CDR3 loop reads CASSPTGGGHYEQYF. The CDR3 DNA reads TGTGCCAGCAGCCCTACCGGGGGGGGGCACTACGAGCAGTACTTC.